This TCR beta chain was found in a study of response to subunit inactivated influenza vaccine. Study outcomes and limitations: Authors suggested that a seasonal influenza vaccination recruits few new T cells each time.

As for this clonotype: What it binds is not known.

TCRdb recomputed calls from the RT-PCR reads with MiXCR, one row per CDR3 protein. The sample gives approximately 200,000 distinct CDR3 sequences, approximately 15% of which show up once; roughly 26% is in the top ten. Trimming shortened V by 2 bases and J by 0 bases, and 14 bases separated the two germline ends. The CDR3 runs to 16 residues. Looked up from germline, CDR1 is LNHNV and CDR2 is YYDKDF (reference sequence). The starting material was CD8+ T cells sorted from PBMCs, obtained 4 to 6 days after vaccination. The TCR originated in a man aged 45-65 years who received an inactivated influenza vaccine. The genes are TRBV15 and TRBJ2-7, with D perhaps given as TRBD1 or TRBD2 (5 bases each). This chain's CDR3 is CATSRSTRDPSYEQYF. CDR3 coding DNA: TGTGCCACCAGCAGAAGCACTCGGGACCCCTCCTACGAGCAGTACTTC.